The 4 T cell receptor beta chains listed next were all sequenced from one sample in a study of T cell repertoires in cytomegalovirus infection. MiXCR was run by TCRdb on the reads, yielding one entry per CDR3 protein. The data show over 200,000 distinct CDR3 sequences, approximately 15% seen once. The sample comprised PBMCs. The source is a human donor in good health (CMV status not recorded). Some clones in this sample may be carry-over from other donors' samples.

In its sample, this clonotype was seen a few times. The CDR3 DNA sequence: TGTGCCAGCAGGCCGGGACGGCAATCATATGGCTACACCTTC. Residues: CASRPGRQSYGYTF. This rearrangement joins TRBV2 to TRBJ1-2; D possibly corresponds to TRBD1 (5 bases). The germline V gene has CDR1 SNHLY and CDR2 FYNNEI. The CDR3 is 14 residues long. V gave up 6 bases and J gave up 5 bases, with 16 bases separating them.

The V call is TRBV7-9, the J call TRBJ2-2; 13 bases are a match to TRBD2. Germline CDR1 is SEHNR and CDR2 is FQNEAQ (reference sequence). The CDR3 is 19 amino acids. With V trimmed by 5 bases and J by 2 bases, 11 bases remained unmatched. CDR3 sequence reads: CASSLRGLAGTRNTGELFF. The CDR3 region has the DNA TGTGCCAGCAGCCTCAGGGGACTAGCGGGGACGCGAAACACCGGGGAGCTGTTTTTT.

This clonotype has a handful of counts. The chain uses TRBV20-1 and TRBJ2-1; the D is unclear. Germline assignment: CDR1 DFQATT and CDR2 SNEGSKA (reference sequence). The CDR3 extends over 13 amino acids. V shed 0 bases and J shed 7 bases, with 10 bases lying between them. CDR3 DNA: TGCAGTGCTAGAGATTGGGGAAGGAATGAGCAGTTCTTC. Its translation is CSARDWGRNEQFF.

The chain has TRBV28 and TRBJ2-1; D possibly matches TRBD1 or TRBD2 (6 bases each). With 10 bases removed from V and 7 bases from J, the gap between germline ends came to 14 bases. Germline assignment: CDR1 MDHEN and CDR2 SYDVKM. The CDR3 covers 12 residues. DNA for the CDR3: TGTGCCACCTCGACTAGGGGGAATGAGCAGTTCTTC. Its translation: CATSTRGNEQFF.